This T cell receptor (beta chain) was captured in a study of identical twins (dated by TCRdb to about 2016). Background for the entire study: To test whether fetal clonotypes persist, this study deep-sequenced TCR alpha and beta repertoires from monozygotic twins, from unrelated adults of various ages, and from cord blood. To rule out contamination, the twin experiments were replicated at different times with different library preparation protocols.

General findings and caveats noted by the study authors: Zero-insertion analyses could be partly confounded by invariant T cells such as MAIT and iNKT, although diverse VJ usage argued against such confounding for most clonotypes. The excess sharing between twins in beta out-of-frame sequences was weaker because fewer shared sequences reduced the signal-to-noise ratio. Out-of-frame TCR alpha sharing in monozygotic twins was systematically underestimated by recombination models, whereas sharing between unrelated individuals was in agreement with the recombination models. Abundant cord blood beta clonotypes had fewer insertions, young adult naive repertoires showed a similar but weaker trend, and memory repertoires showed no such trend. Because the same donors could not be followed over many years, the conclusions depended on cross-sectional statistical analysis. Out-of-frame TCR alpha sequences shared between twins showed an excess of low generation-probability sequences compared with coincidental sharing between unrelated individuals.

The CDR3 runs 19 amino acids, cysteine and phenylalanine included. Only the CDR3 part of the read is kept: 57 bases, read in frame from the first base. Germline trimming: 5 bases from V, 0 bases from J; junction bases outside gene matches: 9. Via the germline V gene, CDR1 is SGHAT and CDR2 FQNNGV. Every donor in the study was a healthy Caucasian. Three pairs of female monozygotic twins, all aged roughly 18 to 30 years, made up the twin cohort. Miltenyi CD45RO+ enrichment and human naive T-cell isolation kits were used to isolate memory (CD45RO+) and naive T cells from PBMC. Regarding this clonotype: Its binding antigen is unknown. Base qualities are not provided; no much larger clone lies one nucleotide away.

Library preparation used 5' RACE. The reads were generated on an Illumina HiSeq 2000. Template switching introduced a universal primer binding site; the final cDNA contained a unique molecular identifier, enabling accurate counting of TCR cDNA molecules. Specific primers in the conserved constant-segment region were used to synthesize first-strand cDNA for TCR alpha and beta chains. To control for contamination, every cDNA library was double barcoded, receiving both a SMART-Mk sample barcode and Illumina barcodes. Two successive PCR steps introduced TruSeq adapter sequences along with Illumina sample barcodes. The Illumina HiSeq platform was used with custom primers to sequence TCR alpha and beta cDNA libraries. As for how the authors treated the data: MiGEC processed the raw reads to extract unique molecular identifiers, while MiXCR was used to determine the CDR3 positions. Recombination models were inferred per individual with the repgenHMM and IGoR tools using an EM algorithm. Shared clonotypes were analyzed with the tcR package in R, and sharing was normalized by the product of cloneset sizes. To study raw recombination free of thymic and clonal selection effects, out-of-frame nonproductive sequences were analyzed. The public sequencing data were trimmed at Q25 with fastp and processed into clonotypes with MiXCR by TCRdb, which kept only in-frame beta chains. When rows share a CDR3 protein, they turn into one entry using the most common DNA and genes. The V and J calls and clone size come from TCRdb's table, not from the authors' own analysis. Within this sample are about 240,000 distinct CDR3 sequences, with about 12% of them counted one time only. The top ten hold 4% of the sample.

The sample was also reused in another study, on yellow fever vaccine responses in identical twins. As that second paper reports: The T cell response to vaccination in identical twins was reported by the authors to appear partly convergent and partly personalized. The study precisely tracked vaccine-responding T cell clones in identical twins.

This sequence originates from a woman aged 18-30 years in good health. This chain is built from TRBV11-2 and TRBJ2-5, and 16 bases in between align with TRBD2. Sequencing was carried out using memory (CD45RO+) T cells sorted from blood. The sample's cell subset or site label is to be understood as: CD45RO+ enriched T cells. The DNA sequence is TGTGCCAGCAGCCTGGGACTAGCGGGAGGGGGGGGGAACCAAGAGACCCAGTACTTC. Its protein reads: CASSLGLAGGGGNQETQYF. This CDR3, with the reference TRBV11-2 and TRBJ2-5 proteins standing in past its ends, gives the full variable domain EAGVAQSPRYKIIEKRQSVAFWCNPISGHATLYWYQQILGQGPKLLIQFQNNGVVDDSQLPKDRFSAERLKGVDSTLKIQPAKLEDSAVYLCASSLGLAGGGGNQETQYFGPGTRLLVL.